The 4 T cell receptor beta chains given below trace back to one sample, sequenced in a study of radiotherapy plus CTLA-4 blockade in lung cancer (dated by TCRdb to 2016 to 2019). The library relied on the immunoSEQ multiplex PCR assay. TCRdb re-hosts the immuneACCESS table, in-frame sequences only. Its copies lack some clones; in the studies checked, an unresolved V gene accounts for under half of them, and the cause for the rest is not known. This sample comprises about 110,000 clones, more than 65% of them detected only once. The ten largest clones represent 3% to 4% of the sample. The sample was peripheral blood, taken from a patient treated with radiotherapy plus ipilimumab. Receptors were obtained from a human donor with non-small cell lung cancer that progressed on radiotherapy plus ipilimumab. Some clones in this sample may be carry-over from other donors' samples.

V is TRBV5-1 and J is TRBJ2-2; D may correspond to TRBD1 or TRBD2 (5 bases each). The CDR3 length is 18 residues. The V end was cut by 3 bases, the J end by 7 bases, with 25 bases between. Germline CDR1 SGHRS, CDR2 YFSETQ. The CDR3 loop reads CASSSSGQATFKDGELFF. For the CDR3, the DNA is TGCGCCAGCAGCTCCTCGGGGCAGGCGACGTTCAAAGACGGGGAGCTGTTTTTT.

The chain joins TRBV10-3 to TRBJ2-7, with TRBD1 identical over 9 bases. Germline V gene data show CDR1 as ENHRY and CDR2 as SYGVKD. The CDR3 is made up of 15 amino acids. The V and J ends lost 4 bases and 4 bases, in that order; junction bases with no gene match: 8. This CDR3 reads CAISVSPGQGYEQYF. CDR3 bases: TGTGCCATCAGTGTCTCGCCGGGACAGGGTTACGAGCAGTACTTC.

V and J are TRBV30 and TRBJ2-1; D remains ambiguous. Germline assignment: CDR1 GTSNPN and CDR2 SVGIG (reference sequence). The CDR3 runs 11 residues. Trimming removed 1 base from V and 4 bases from J, with 2 bases in between. The CDR3 region is CAWSDYNEQFF. In nucleotides, the CDR3 is TGTGCCTGGAGTGATTACAATGAGCAGTTCTTC.

The V and J genes are TRBV11-2 and TRBJ1-1; D remains ambiguous. This CDR3 has 13 residues. The V end was cut by 4 bases, the J end by 3 bases, with 9 bases between. Germline-derived CDR1 and CDR2 are SGHAT and FQNNGV. CDR3 sequence (DNA): TGTGCCAGCAGCTCAGGATTTCACACTGAAGCTTTCTTT. This translates into CASSSGFHTEAFF.